The entry below gives a single T cell receptor (beta chain) sequence along with its context. Its antigen is not known. The sample comes from a study of cytomegalovirus exposure and HLA in healthy donors. CDR3 length: 14 residues. Trimming removed 5 bases at V and 0 bases at J, with 10 bases between. The germline V gene encodes CDR1 SEHNR and CDR2 FQNEAQ (reference sequence). Whole-study findings and limits: Later analysis demonstrated an association between a missense DCLRE1C variant and TCR beta V- and J-gene trimming. Within an earlier analysis, most TCR beta V segments proved productive either about 87% or about 30% of the time. Later work found that TCR association rates differed between HLA loci; DRB1 had the most and HLA-C the fewest. Later on, an analysis tied 15,000 to 20,000 TCR beta sequences to HLA alleles at 0.05 false discovery rate.

60 Vbeta and 13 Jbeta primers were used in PCR. Sequenced by immunoSEQ multiplex PCR; TCRdb stores in-frame clones only, minus some. Altogether some 140,000 clones are present, roughly three quarters being singletons, with the ten largest covering approximately 1.6%. The receptor was isolated from a woman aged 18-29 years in good health and CMV-seronegative. The sequencing sample was made of PBMCs. This chain links TRBV7-9 with TRBJ1-2, with D possibly matching TRBD1 (5 bases). The CDR3 region is CASSVDSPNYGYTF. In DNA form, the CDR3 reads TGTGCCAGCAGCGTAGACAGTCCTAACTATGGCTACACCTTC.